Sequencing of this TCR beta chain was carried out in a study of cytomegalovirus exposure and HLA in healthy donors. Regarding the study as a whole: Per published reports, the classifier diagnosed cytomegalovirus status with high specificity and sensitivity. That first-cohort TCR clusters tended to co-occur in the roughly 110 validation repertoires was found in a later analysis.

This CDR3 spans 15 amino acids. Germline loops: CDR1 MDHEN, CDR2 SYDVKM. V lost 6 bases and J 5 bases, leaving 17 bases between the germline ends. An approximately 120-subject validation cohort, separate from the approximately 670-subject first cohort, supplied the donors. Libraries were prepared by immunoSEQ multiplex PCR; TCRdb keeps only in-frame clonotypes and omits some of them. The sample includes fewer than 120,000 clones, roughly 90% of them seen just once. Concerning this clone: The antigen remains undetermined.

The V and J genes are TRBV28 and TRBJ2-1; possible D gene TRBD2, 5 bases. The origin of this receptor is a woman aged 25 to 39 in good health and CMV-seropositive. The specimen sequenced was PBMCs. CDR3 protein: CASSPLGRSHNEQFF. DNA for the CDR3: TGTGCCAGCAGCCCTCTTGGGAGATCACACAATGAGCAGTTCTTC.